A single sample gave rise to the 26 T cell receptor beta chains below, sequenced in a study of cytomegalovirus exposure and HLA in healthy donors. The study ran its PCR with 60 Vbeta and 13 Jbeta primers. The assay was immunoSEQ multiplex PCR, and TCRdb's table has in-frame clones only and misses some. The sample yields 100,000 to 150,000 clones, roughly four fifths seen once. The sequenced sample consisted of PBMCs. Receptors originate from a woman between 50 and 59 years old in good health and CMV-seropositive.

CDR3 in amino acids: CASSSSGETQYF. The CDR3, as DNA: TGTGCCAGCAGTTCCAGTGGAGAGACCCAGTACTTC. V usage is TRBV27 and J usage is TRBJ2-5; D remains unclear. V was trimmed by 4 bases and J by 4 bases, leaving 7 bases between them. The length of the CDR3 is 12 residues. Germline V gene data show CDR1 as MNHEY and CDR2 as SMNVEV (reference sequence).

This rearrangement joins TRBV27 to TRBJ2-3; unclear D gene. V shed 6 bases and J shed 1 base, with 8 bases lying between them. Germline CDR1 and CDR2: MNHEY and SMNVEV (reference sequence). The CDR3 is 13 amino acids. The CDR3 protein is CASSRVGTDTQYF. The CDR3 bases are TGTGCCAGCAGCCGGGTTGGCACAGATACGCAGTATTTT.

This chain uses TRBV18 with TRBJ1-6; D is perhaps TRBD1 (5 bases). The germline V gene encodes CDR1 KGHSH and CDR2 LQKENI. The CDR3 is 14 residues long. Trimming removed 3 bases at V and 7 bases at J, with 10 bases between. The CDR3 nucleotides are TGTGCCAGCTCACCCATTAGGGGAAATTCACCCCTCCACTTT. It codes for CASSPIRGNSPLHF. Full variable domain (remainder filled in from reference TRBV18 and TRBJ1-6): NAGVMQNPRHLVRRRGQEARLRCSPMKGHSHVYWYRQLPEEGLKFMVYLQKENIIDESGMPKERFSAEFPKEGPSILRIQQVVRGDSAAYFCASSPIRGNSPLHFGNGTRLTVT.

V gene TRBV7-3 combines with J gene TRBJ2-1; TRBD2 agrees at 9 bases. The V segment lost 4 bases and the J segment 9 bases; nucleotides outside the gene matches: 10. Germline V gives CDR1 SGHTA, CDR2 FQGTGA. CDR3 length equals 15 residues. The CDR3 is CASSYNGRGGGEQFF. The CDR3 DNA reads as TGTGCCAGCAGCTATAACGGGCGGGGGGGCGGTGAGCAGTTCTTC.

The CDR3 DNA sequence: TGTGCCAGCAGCCTCCGGACGGGAATCTCCTACGAGCAGTACTTC. Amino acids: CASSLRTGISYEQYF. This chain links TRBV7-2 with TRBJ2-7, with a weak D call TRBD2 (5 bases). V was clipped by 5 bases and J by 0 bases, with 14 bases between them. There are 15 residues in the CDR3. CDR1 and CDR2 from the germline V gene are SGHTA and FQGNSA.

A few counts support this clone. This chain joins TRBV5-5 and TRBJ2-7; TRBD2 might be the D (5 bases). V was clipped by 7 bases and J by 0 bases, with 17 bases between them. The CDR3 consists of 15 residues. CDR1 is SGHKS and CDR2 is YYEKEE in the germline V gene (reference sequence). CDR3 residues: CASSKVASRSYEQYF. For the CDR3, the DNA is TGTGCCAGCTCCAAGGTGGCTAGCCGCTCCTACGAGCAGTACTTC.

J is TRBJ2-2 and V is TRBV4-1, with 11 bases fitting TRBD2. CDR3 size: 18 residues. Germline trimming cut 4 bases from V and 0 bases from J; bases unmatched to any gene: 7. Germline V lookup: CDR1 MGHRA, CDR2 YSYEKL. CDR3 bases: TGCGCCAGCAGCCGAGAGCCTAGCGGGGGGCCGAACACCGGGGAGCTGTTTTTT. Protein product: CASSREPSGGPNTGELFF.

This clone was seen more than once but under ten times. The rearrangement links TRBV5-1 to TRBJ1-2, with a weak D call TRBD1 (5 bases). The CDR3 length is 13 residues. Germline values: CDR1 SGHRS, CDR2 YFSETQ. V dropped 4 bases and J dropped 7 bases, with 14 bases sitting between them. The CDR3 DNA reads TGCGCCAGCAGCGAACCAGGGTCCCCTGGCTACACCTTC. Encoded protein: CASSEPGSPGYTF.

DNA for the CDR3: TGCGCCAGCAGGTTAATGGGCGGGGAAGAGACCCAGTACTTC. It translates to CASRLMGGEETQYF. The chain couples TRBV5-1 to TRBJ2-5; D possibly corresponds to TRBD2 (6 bases). The CDR3 loop spans 14 amino acids. Trimming left V 5 bases short and J 3 bases short, with 14 bases between. Germline CDR1 reads SGHRS; CDR2 reads YFSETQ.

V and J are TRBV4-2 and TRBJ2-7; 9 nucleotides agree with TRBD2. CDR3 size: 14 residues. V lost 4 bases, J lost 5 bases, and 6 bases stayed unmatched. Germline V gene lookup returns CDR1 LGHNA and CDR2 YNFKEQ. The CDR3 bases are TGTGCCAGCAGCCCCGCGGGGGGGCCCAACGAGCAGTACTTC. Residues: CASSPAGGPNEQYF.

The chain is built from TRBV4-1 and TRBJ2-7; 8 nucleotides align to TRBD1. There are 15 residues in the CDR3. From germline, CDR1 is MGHRA and CDR2 YSYEKL. Trimming removed 1 base from V and 2 bases from J; junction bases left unmatched: 4. Here the CDR3 reads CASSQGQGSAYEQYF. The CDR3 nucleotides read TGCGCCAGCAGCCAAGGACAGGGGTCCGCCTACGAGCAGTACTTC.

Here the CDR3 reads CASIRGHYSNQPQHF. The CDR3 coding sequence is TGTGCCAGCATCCGAGGACACTATAGCAATCAGCCCCAGCATTTT. The chain employs TRBV6-5 and TRBJ1-5; the D gene is possibly TRBD1 (5 bases). The germline gives CDR1 MNHEY, CDR2 SVGAGI. The V end lost 7 bases, the J end lost 0 bases, and 13 bases lay between the germline ends. This CDR3 has 15 amino acids.

The chain has TRBV6-6 and TRBJ1-5, with D maybe TRBD1 (6 bases). Trimming removed 5 bases from V and 5 bases from J, with 13 bases in between. CDR3 size: 14 residues. Germline V CDR1 and CDR2: MNHNY, SVGAGI (reference sequence). CDR3 sequence reads: CASSHRVGYQPQHF. The CDR3 DNA sequence: TGTGCCAGCAGTCACAGGGTTGGCTATCAGCCCCAGCATTTT.

The chain links TRBV6-6 to TRBJ2-5, with a tentative D call TRBD2 (7 bases). The CDR3 length is 14 residues. With 6 bases removed from V and 2 bases from J, the gap between germline ends came to 13 bases. CDR1 is MNHNY and CDR2 is SVGAGI in the germline V gene (reference sequence). The CDR3 DNA reads as TGTGCCAGCAGCGGGGGGACACTTCAAGAGACCCAGTACTTC. Amino acid sequence: CASSGGTLQETQYF.

The CDR3 here is CASSSMTSGGYNEQFF. The DNA for the CDR3 is TGTGCCAGCAGCTCTATGACTAGCGGGGGGTACAATGAGCAGTTCTTC. The rearrangement uses TRBV5-4 and TRBJ2-1; 13 nucleotides agree with TRBD2. The V segment lost 3 bases and the J segment 4 bases; nucleotides outside the gene matches: 4. CDR3 length: 16 residues. Germline CDR1 and CDR2: SGHNT and YYREEE (reference sequence).

The chain carries TRBV30 and TRBJ2-3; D is possibly TRBD2 (6 bases). The V and J ends lost 0 bases and 1 base respectively, with 11 bases between them. The CDR3 runs 15 residues. The germline V gene has CDR1 GTSNPN and CDR2 SVGIG (reference sequence). In DNA, the CDR3 is TGTGCCTGGAGTGTACGGGGGATCGGCACAGATACGCAGTATTTT. It translates to CAWSVRGIGTDTQYF.

The chain employs TRBV5-1 and TRBJ1-1; D perhaps matches TRBD1 (5 bases). The germline gives CDR1 SGHRS, CDR2 YFSETQ. V was shortened by 1 base and J by 0 bases, with 13 bases between the two germline ends. This CDR3 is 16 amino acids long. CDR3 region: CASSLYLAGLNTEAFF. CDR3 bases: TGCGCCAGCAGCTTGTATCTAGCGGGACTGAACACTGAAGCTTTCTTT.

This chain links TRBV6-5 with TRBJ1-1; TRBD1 might be the D (5 bases). CDR3 length: 13 amino acids. Trimming removed 8 bases at V and 0 bases at J, with 10 bases between. Germline loops: CDR1 MNHEY, CDR2 SVGAGI. The CDR3 reads CASRGVVNTEAFF. CDR3 DNA: TGTGCCAGCCGGGGGGTGGTGAACACTGAAGCTTTCTTT.

The rearrangement uses TRBV14 and TRBJ2-2; no clear D. Trimming shortened V by 4 bases and J by 6 bases, and 9 bases separated the two germline ends. The CDR3 totals 13 residues. The V gene's germline CDR1 is SGHDN and CDR2 FVKESK. CDR3 DNA: TGTGCCAGCAGCCCCCTACTATCCGGGGAGCTGTTTTTT. This sequence encodes CASSPLLSGELFF.

Only a few counts were recorded for this clone. The chain has TRBV6-4 and TRBJ2-3; 11 positions agree with TRBD2. Trimming at V came to 2 bases and at J to 1 base, leaving 5 bases not matched to a gene. The germline CDR1 and CDR2 sequences are MRHNA and SNTAGT. The CDR3 contains 17 residues. The CDR3, as DNA: TGTGCCAGCAGTGACACTAGCGGGGGTTCTGGCACAGATACGCAGTATTTT. Protein sequence: CASSDTSGGSGTDTQYF.

This clone has more than one count but fewer than ten. The chain has TRBV7-3 and TRBJ2-3, with D possibly being TRBD2 (7 bases). V shed 0 bases and J shed 3 bases, with 16 bases lying between them. Germline CDR1 SGHTA, CDR2 FQGTGA. This CDR3 spans 17 amino acids. CDR3 coding DNA: TGTGCCAGCAGCTTAACGGGGGGCGGGGGAATGACAGATACGCAGTATTTT. This sequence encodes CASSLTGGGGMTDTQYF.

This clone was seen a single time. The chain uses TRBV7-9 and TRBJ1-1, with D possibly matching TRBD1 (6 bases). The V gene's germline CDR1 is SEHNR and CDR2 FQNEAQ (reference sequence). Trimming took 5 bases from V and 4 from J, leaving 14 bases between them. This CDR3 has 14 amino acids. For the CDR3, the DNA is TGTGCCAGCAGCCATGACAGGCGGTTCACTGAAGCTTTCTTT. Translated, it gives CASSHDRRFTEAFF.

The sample holds a few counts of this clone. The gene calls are TRBV2 and TRBJ1-3; D is unresolved. Germline V CDR1 and CDR2: SNHLY, FYNNEI. V was clipped by 8 bases and J by 1 base, with 12 bases between them. The CDR3 is 14 residues long. The CDR3 is CASHGEFSGNTIYF. CDR3 DNA sequence: TGTGCCAGCCACGGAGAGTTTTCTGGAAACACCATATATTTT.

The chain employs TRBV9 and TRBJ2-1; 9 bases align to TRBD2. CDR3 length: 14 amino acids. Germline V gene data show CDR1 as SGDLS and CDR2 as YYNGEE. Losses at the gene ends were 3 bases for V and 6 bases for J; bases not matched to a gene: 4. The CDR3 region is CASSAGLALNEQFF. DNA of the CDR3: TGTGCCAGCAGCGCGGGACTAGCCCTCAATGAGCAGTTCTTC.

The sample holds one count of this clone. The rearrangement joins TRBV6-1 to TRBJ1-1, with TRBD1 matching 7 bases. The junction had 10 bases not matched to a gene; V was cut back by 4 bases and J by 5 bases. Germline V gene sequence: CDR1 MNHNS, CDR2 SASEGT. CDR3 length: 15 residues. Here the CDR3 reads CASSANAGTATEAFF. The CDR3 region has the DNA TGTGCCAGCAGTGCTAACGCCGGGACAGCGACTGAAGCTTTCTTT.

This clone appeared a few times. The chain joins TRBV6-5 to TRBJ2-7, with D tentatively TRBD1 (6 bases). V lost 3 bases, J lost 5 bases, and 17 bases lay in between. CDR1 is MNHEY and CDR2 is SVGAGI in the germline V gene. The CDR3 length is 15 residues. The CDR3 region has the DNA TGTGCCAGCAGTTATCAACAGGGAAGGGTTGACGAGCAGTACTTC. Its protein product is CASSYQQGRVDEQYF.